This TCR beta chain was found in a study of T cell repertoires in ileal Crohn's disease. Study-level background: Median disease duration was 7.9 years; 35% to 45% smoked at surgery. Overall study results and limits: Every patient over 26.8% clonality showed endoscopic recurrence. Sorted CD8 T cells held more high-frequency clones than CD4.

Remarks on this clone: Its antigen is unidentified.

V dropped 5 bases and J dropped 8; count of bases not matched to a gene: 4. This CDR3 comprises 14 residues. Germline-derived CDR1 and CDR2 are SGHVS and FNYEAQ. Included were adult ileal or ileocolonic Crohn's patients indicated for ileocolonic resection. The method was immunoSEQ multiplex PCR; TCRdb's version includes in-frame clones alone and lacks a portion of them. This table holds about 14,000 clones, approximately 81% found once. V usage is TRBV7-6 and J usage is TRBJ1-6; 9 bases map to TRBD1. Sequences were obtained from ileal tissue. This sequence was found in an adult with Crohn's disease. The DNA for the CDR3 is TGTGCCAGCAGCCCCGGGACAGGGTATTCACCCCTCCACTTT. Protein product: CASSPGTGYSPLHF.